This entry features one TCR beta chain sequence. What it binds is unknown. TCRdb re-called the 5' RACE reads and catalogs CDR3 proteins one per entry, DNA excluded. Seen in this sample are 350,000 to 450,000 distinct CDR3 sequences; the ten most common clones hold around 5%. The sample comes from a study of T cells expressing NK-cell markers. Study at large: The study drew TCR beta repertoires from sorted CD3+CD56+NKG2C+, CD3+CD56+NKG2C- and CD3+CD56-NKG2C+ T cells.

Germline V CDR1 and CDR2: LGHDT, YNNKEL (reference sequence). The CDR3 sequence is 17 residues long. Overall study results and limits: Dominance of the CD3+CD56-NKG2C+ fraction by these clonotypes also held in several donors. Dominant NKG2C+ clonotype frequencies of about 1.0-7.0% of CD8+ T cells were measured in six or seven donors.

This sequence originates from a man aged 18 to 69 in good health. The chain combines TRBV3-1 with TRBJ2-1; as DNA is missing, the TRBD1 call by TCRdb cannot be tested. The sample comprised blood T cells: a sorted CD56 or NKG2C T cell subset, CD4+ or CD8+ T cells, or bulk PBMC T cells (not recorded which). CDR3 amino acids: CASSQVRGRSSYNEQFF.